This T cell receptor beta chain was sequenced in a study of shared clonotypes between healthy human individuals. Profiled with immunoSEQ multiplex PCR; TCRdb holds only in-frame clones, not every one. The table records over 2 million clones, over 85% of them present only once. Findings and limits, study-wide: Clonotypes shared by all four donors outscored non-shared clonotypes in generation probability.

Selected positively for CCR7 and CD45RO-negative, naive CD8 cells excluded terminally differentiated effector memory CD45RA+ cells. All of the donors resided in Nashville, Tennessee, and each was a Caucasian adult. Turning to this clone: Its matching antigen is unknown.

Trimming pared 0 bases from V and 5 bases from J, leaving 17 bases between. The CDR3 extends over 16 amino acids. Per the germline V gene, CDR1 is SGHVS and CDR2 is FNYEAQ. Sample: naive CD8+ T cells sorted from blood. This TCR was recovered from a man in his late teens or twenties in good health. The chain combines TRBV7-6 with TRBJ2-7; D is unclear. In nucleotides, the CDR3 is TGTGCCAGCAGCTTAGCGGGTTCGGCAGCCGGAAACGAGCAGTACTTC. This gives the protein CASSLAGSAAGNEQYF. Supplemented by reference TRBV7-6 and TRBJ2-7, the full variable domain reads GAGVSQSPRYKVTKRGQDVALRCDPISGHVSLYWYRQALGQGPEFLTYFNYEAQQDKSGLPNDRFSAERPEGSISTLTIQRTEQRDSAMYRCASSLAGSAAGNEQYFGPGTRLTVT.